The 14 T cell receptor beta chains below all came from one sample that was sequenced in a study of immune characterization of retroperitoneal liposarcoma. TCRdb itself ran the PCR reads through MiXCR, one entry per CDR3 protein. The table lists some 11,000 distinct CDR3 sequences, over 20% of them singletons. The sequencing sample was made of blood. These TCRs come from a female donor with retroperitoneal liposarcoma.

The V call is TRBV6-1, the J call TRBJ2-1; 14 bases line up with TRBD2. The germline CDR1 and CDR2 sequences are MNHNS and SASEGT. CDR3 length: 16 amino acids. V lost 6 bases to trimming and J lost 2 bases; unmatched junction nucleotides: 3. The CDR3 spells CASRGLAGVAYNEQFF. CDR3 nucleotide sequence: TGTGCCAGCAGGGGACTAGCGGGAGTGGCCTACAATGAGCAGTTCTTC.

This clonotype turned up a few times. The chain links TRBV25-1 to TRBJ2-3; TRBD2 aligns across 9 bases. Per the germline V gene, CDR1 is MGHDK and CDR2 is SYGVNS. Trimming removed 6 bases from V and 6 bases from J; junction bases left unmatched: 10. The CDR3 is 15 amino acids. The CDR3 loop is CASSQTSGLPDTQYF. The CDR3 DNA sequence: TGTGCCAGCAGCCAAACTAGCGGGCTACCGGATACGCAGTATTTT.

This clonotype was seen a handful of times. The chain uses TRBV7-2 and TRBJ2-5; the D gene is possibly TRBD2 (6 bases). This CDR3 is built from 11 residues. Deletions cut 6 bases from V and 9 bases from J, with 11 bases between. Germline V gene data show CDR1 as SGHTA and CDR2 as FQGNSA. CDR3 sequence (DNA): TGTGCCAGCAGTTCCTGGGGGGCCCAGTACTTC. Its translation is CASSSWGAQYF.

The chain links TRBV6-6 to TRBJ2-1; D is unresolved. Per the germline V gene, CDR1 is MNHNY and CDR2 is SVGAGI (reference sequence). The CDR3 covers 14 residues. Trimming shortened V by 1 base and J by 2 bases, and 6 bases separated the two germline ends. The chain's CDR3 is CASSYYSTYNEQFF. The CDR3 nucleotides read TGTGCCAGCAGTTACTACTCTACCTACAATGAGCAGTTCTTC.

This clonotype is categorized as medium-sized. The genes are TRBV6-1 and TRBJ2-5; the match to TRBD2 covers 11 bases. The germline CDR1 and CDR2 sequences are MNHNS and SASEGT. J was trimmed by 4 bases and V by 6 bases; bases with no gene match: 10. The CDR3 has 16 residues. The CDR3 reads CASRTSLAGVAETQYF. Written as DNA, the CDR3 is TGTGCCAGCAGAACTTCACTAGCGGGAGTAGCAGAGACCCAGTACTTC.

This clonotype was detected ten times or more. V usage is TRBV6-1 and J usage is TRBJ2-5, with D possibly being TRBD1 or TRBD2 (6 bases each). Trimming cost V 10 bases and J 2 bases, with 14 bases left between them. The CDR3 consists of 13 residues. The germline gives CDR1 MNHNS, CDR2 SASEGT. CDR3 bases: TGTGCCACCGGGGGCAGCGAACAAGAGACCCAGTACTTC. This encodes CATGGSEQETQYF.

The chain couples TRBV19 to TRBJ2-1; TRBD2 matches 13 bases. The CDR3 is 12 amino acids. The trim removed 8 bases at V and 14 bases at J, leaving 6 bases unmatched. CDR1 LNHDA and CDR2 SQIVND come from the germline V gene (reference sequence). CDR3 sequence reads: CASLGLAGSKFF. CDR3 DNA sequence: TGTGCCAGTCTGGGACTAGCGGGATCTAAGTTCTTC.

The rearrangement uses TRBV7-7 and TRBJ2-7; D remains ambiguous. There are 15 residues in the CDR3. CDR1 SSHAT and CDR2 FNYEAQ come from the germline V gene (reference sequence). The V gene lost 2 bases and the J gene lost 1 base, with 12 bases spanning the gap. The CDR3 is CASSLLGTDSYEQYF. In nucleotides, the CDR3 is TGTGCCAGCAGCTTACTGGGCACTGATTCCTACGAGCAGTACTTC.

This clonotype has more than one count but fewer than ten. The V gene is TRBV20-1, the J gene TRBJ2-1, with a weak D call TRBD2 (5 bases). The ends were cut back, 3 bases at V and 0 bases at J, with 12 bases in the middle. Germline CDR1 reads DFQATT; CDR2 reads SNEGSKA (reference sequence). This CDR3 contains 15 residues. In nucleotides, the CDR3 is TGCAGTGCTAGCAGCGGAACCCCCTCCTACAATGAGCAGTTCTTC. Translating gives CSASSGTPSYNEQFF.

In this sample, this clonotype turned up a few times. This chain links TRBV5-6 with TRBJ2-3, with 7 bases identical to TRBD2. J lost 10 bases, V lost 3 bases, and 5 bases had no gene match. This CDR3 comprises 12 residues. In germline, CDR1 is SGHDT, CDR2 YYEEEE. CDR3 sequence: CASSSGLGSQYF. The CDR3, as DNA: TGTGCCAGCAGCTCCGGACTAGGGTCGCAGTATTTT.

By share, this clonotype ranks as medium-sized. The chain links TRBV27 to TRBJ2-1, with no clear D. The last part of the DNA fits TRBJ2-7 better; the J call may be wrong. Germline CDR1 reads MNHEY; CDR2 reads SMNVEV (reference sequence). The CDR3 contains 13 residues. The CDR3 DNA reads as TGTGCCAGCAGTTTATCGATCCCCGGCAAGCAGTACTTC. The encoded protein is CASSLSIPGKQYF.

This clonotype was seen only a few times. A single base separates this from a much larger clone, so it may be a read error. This chain joins TRBV6-1 and TRBJ2-7; D is perhaps TRBD2 (5 bases). Germline V gives CDR1 MNHNS, CDR2 SASEGT. The CDR3 extends over 12 amino acids. The CDR3 sequence is CACSSWGAEQYF. Here the CDR3 DNA reads TGTGCCTGCAGCAGCTGGGGAGCGGAGCAGTACTTC.

In its sample, this clonotype ranks as medium-sized. The chain combines TRBV12-3 or TRBV12-4 with TRBJ2-3, with D perhaps TRBD2 (5 bases). This CDR3 is built from 12 residues. Trimming took off 6 bases at V and 6 bases at J, with 10 bases between the two ends. In nucleotides, the CDR3 is TGTGCCAGCAGGGGAGCGCATGATACGCAGTATTTT. Translation: CASRGAHDTQYF.

This clonotype was found many times. The chain links TRBV4-1 to TRBJ2-3; the match to TRBD2 covers 7 bases. Germline CDR1 is MGHRA and CDR2 is YSYEKL. CDR3 length: 16 residues. J lost 0 bases, V lost 5 bases, and 8 bases had no gene match. The CDR3 bases are TGCGCCAGCAGCAGCAGCGGGGCGACCAGCACAGATACGCAGTATTTT. This sequence encodes CASSSSGATSTDTQYF.